These T cell receptor beta chains were read from a single sample in a study of shared clonotypes between healthy human individuals. Sequencing was performed with immunoSEQ multiplex PCR; in TCRdb, only in-frame clones are kept and a portion is missing. Of some 350,000 clones listed, around two thirds are singletons. The sample taken for sequencing was memory CD4+ T cells sorted from blood. The receptors originated from a man aged 25 to 45 in good health. CDR3s include the opening cysteine and the closing phenylalanine or tryptophan. Fields, in order: J gene, V gene, CDR3 protein.

j_gene: TRBJ1-1
v_gene: TRBV6-6
CDR3aa: CASSGDPARTNTEAFF

j_gene: TRBJ2-5
v_gene: TRBV2
CDR3aa: CASSAQLAGEQETQYF

j_gene: TRBJ2-1
v_gene: TRBV10-3
CDR3aa: CAIRQGDSSYNEQFF

j_gene: TRBJ1-1
v_gene: TRBV5-1
CDR3aa: CASRRVGDTEAFF

j_gene: TRBJ2-7
v_gene: TRBV7-2
CDR3aa: CASSSQGQGASSYEQYF

j_gene: TRBJ2-7
v_gene: TRBV7-3
CDR3aa: CASSQGLALSYEQYF

j_gene: TRBJ1-1
v_gene: TRBV7-6
CDR3aa: CASSSDTNTEAFF

j_gene: TRBJ2-5
v_gene: TRBV7-8
CDR3aa: CASSRWGYQETQYF

j_gene: TRBJ2-7
v_gene: TRBV7-2
CDR3aa: CASRPRTGLRSEQYF

j_gene: TRBJ2-5
v_gene: TRBV5-4
CDR3aa: CASSLSVAGVRKTQYF

j_gene: TRBJ2-6
v_gene: TRBV10-3
CDR3aa: CAISPGPLAGANVLTF

j_gene: TRBJ2-5
v_gene: TRBV7-2
CDR3aa: CASSIGRETQYF

j_gene: TRBJ1-3
v_gene: TRBV6-6
CDR3aa: CASSRTATGNTIYF

j_gene: TRBJ2-3
v_gene: TRBV6-4
CDR3aa: CASSEEELSDTQYF

j_gene: TRBJ2-7
v_gene: TRBV25-1
CDR3aa: CASSKLAGALGEQYF

j_gene: TRBJ2-7
v_gene: TRBV4-1
CDR3aa: CASSQGISYEQYF

j_gene: TRBJ2-7
v_gene: TRBV5-1
CDR3aa: CASSHTSGSYEQYF

j_gene: TRBJ2-7
v_gene: TRBV28
CDR3aa: CASRVAGSPLTYEQYF

j_gene: TRBJ2-7
v_gene: TRBV28
CDR3aa: CASRPGGAGNYEQYF

j_gene: TRBJ2-5
v_gene: TRBV5-1
CDR3aa: CASSLVGAAETQYF

j_gene: TRBJ2-1
v_gene: TRBV6-6
CDR3aa: CASVLGSSGYNEQFF

j_gene: TRBJ1-1
v_gene: TRBV5-5
CDR3aa: CASSPRAQRALETEAFF

j_gene: TRBJ2-7
v_gene: TRBV6-1
CDR3aa: CASSTLPGAYEQYF

j_gene: TRBJ2-1
v_gene: TRBV5-1
CDR3aa: CASQQGRSYNEQFF

j_gene: TRBJ2-1
v_gene: TRBV7-2
CDR3aa: CASSLFVAGVDEQFF

j_gene: TRBJ2-1
v_gene: TRBV18
CDR3aa: CASSRGLAGENEQFF

j_gene: TRBJ2-3
v_gene: TRBV29-1
CDR3aa: CSVALAGTDTQYF

j_gene: TRBJ1-1
v_gene: TRBV19
CDR3aa: CASSIATEYRGEAFF

j_gene: TRBJ2-1
v_gene: TRBV7-7
CDR3aa: CASSPRPGTAYNEQFF

j_gene: TRBJ1-1
v_gene: TRBV30
CDR3aa: CAWSSAGTGHLAFF

j_gene: TRBJ2-3
v_gene: TRBV4-1
CDR3aa: CASRKLAGGTDTQYF

j_gene: TRBJ2-7
v_gene: TRBV28
CDR3aa: CASTLGPTYEQYF

j_gene: TRBJ2-3
v_gene: TRBV6-6
CDR3aa: CASGGDTQYF

j_gene: TRBJ1-1
v_gene: TRBV4-3
CDR3aa: CASSQVITSEAFF

j_gene: TRBJ2-5
v_gene: TRBV10-2
CDR3aa: CASSEVPGVGETQYF

j_gene: TRBJ2-1
v_gene: TRBV19
CDR3aa: CASSIRTSVGSSYNEQFF

j_gene: TRBJ1-5
v_gene: TRBV6-5
CDR3aa: CAGSPTGANQPQHF

j_gene: TRBJ2-1
v_gene: TRBV6-1
CDR3aa: CASSLGDSSYNEQFF

j_gene: TRBJ1-5
v_gene: TRBV4-3
CDR3aa: CASSQDLNQPQHF

j_gene: TRBJ2-1
v_gene: TRBV5-1
CDR3aa: CASSLEAGSYNEQFF

j_gene: TRBJ1-3
v_gene: TRBV4-3
CDR3aa: CASSQVGQGIGNTIYF

j_gene: TRBJ1-5
v_gene: TRBV7-2
CDR3aa: CASSLAPRGVNQPQHF

j_gene: TRBJ2-6
v_gene: TRBV20-1
CDR3aa: CSADGANVLTF

j_gene: TRBJ2-5
v_gene: TRBV19
CDR3aa: CASSSNRGETQYF

j_gene: TRBJ2-3
v_gene: TRBV5-1
CDR3aa: CASSSGTGGTDTQYF

j_gene: TRBJ1-1
v_gene: TRBV2
CDR3aa: CASGTENTEAFF

j_gene: TRBJ2-3
v_gene: TRBV18
CDR3aa: CASSPLPGASSTDTQYF

j_gene: TRBJ1-2
v_gene: TRBV27
CDR3aa: CASSFRQGGYGYTF

j_gene: TRBJ1-4
v_gene: TRBV5-8
CDR3aa: CASRARAAGEKLFF

j_gene: TRBJ1-2
v_gene: TRBV7-2
CDR3aa: CASSPRDRVSYGYTF

j_gene: NA
v_gene: TRBV5-6
CDR3aa: CASSLRQKYEQYF

j_gene: NA
v_gene: TRBV6-1
CDR3aa: CASSESGSPYEQYF

j_gene: TRBJ2-3
v_gene: TRBV29-1
CDR3aa: CSVAPVLLTDTQYF

j_gene: TRBJ1-5
v_gene: TRBV2
CDR3aa: CASARGNQPQHF

j_gene: TRBJ1-5
v_gene: TRBV27
CDR3aa: CASSLLGTPNQPQHF